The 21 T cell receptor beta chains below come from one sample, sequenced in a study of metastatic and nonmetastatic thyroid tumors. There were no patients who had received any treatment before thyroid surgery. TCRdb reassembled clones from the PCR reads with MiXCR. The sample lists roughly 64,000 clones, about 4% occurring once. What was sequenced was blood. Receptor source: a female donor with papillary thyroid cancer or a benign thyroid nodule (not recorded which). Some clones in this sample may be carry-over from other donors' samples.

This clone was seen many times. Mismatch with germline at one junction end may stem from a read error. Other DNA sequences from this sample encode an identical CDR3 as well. The DNA for the CDR3 is TGTGCCAGTAGTACCTCTGGGAACACAGAAGCTTTCTTT. It specifies CASSTSGNTEAFF. This chain joins TRBV19 and TRBJ1-1; D is unclear. The CDR3 contains 13 residues. Germline V gene data show CDR1 as LNHDA and CDR2 as SQIVND (reference sequence).

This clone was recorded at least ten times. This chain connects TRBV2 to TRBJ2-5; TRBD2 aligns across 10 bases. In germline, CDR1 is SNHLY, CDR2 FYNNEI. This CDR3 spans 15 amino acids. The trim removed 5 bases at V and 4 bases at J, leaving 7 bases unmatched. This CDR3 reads CASSFPAGGPETQYF. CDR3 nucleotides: TGTGCCAGCAGTTTCCCAGCGGGAGGGCCAGAGACCCAGTACTTC.

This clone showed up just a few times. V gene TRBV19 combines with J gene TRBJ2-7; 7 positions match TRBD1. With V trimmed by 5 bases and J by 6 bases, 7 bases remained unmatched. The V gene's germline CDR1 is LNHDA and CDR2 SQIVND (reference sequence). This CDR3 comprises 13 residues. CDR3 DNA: TGTGCCAGTAGTCGTGACAGGGCATCCGAGCAGTACTTC. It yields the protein CASSRDRASEQYF.

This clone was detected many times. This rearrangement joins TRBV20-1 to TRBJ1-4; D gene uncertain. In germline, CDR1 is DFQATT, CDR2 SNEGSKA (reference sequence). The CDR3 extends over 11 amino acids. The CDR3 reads CVGRESEKLFF. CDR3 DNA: TGCGTCGGGCGGGAAAGTGAAAAACTGTTTTTT.

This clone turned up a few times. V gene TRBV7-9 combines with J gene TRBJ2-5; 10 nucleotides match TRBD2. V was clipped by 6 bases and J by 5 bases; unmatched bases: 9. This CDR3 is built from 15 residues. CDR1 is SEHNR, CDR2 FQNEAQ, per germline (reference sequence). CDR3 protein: CASRPGTSVSETQYF. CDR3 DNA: TGTGCCAGCAGACCCGGGACTAGCGTGAGCGAGACCCAGTACTTC.

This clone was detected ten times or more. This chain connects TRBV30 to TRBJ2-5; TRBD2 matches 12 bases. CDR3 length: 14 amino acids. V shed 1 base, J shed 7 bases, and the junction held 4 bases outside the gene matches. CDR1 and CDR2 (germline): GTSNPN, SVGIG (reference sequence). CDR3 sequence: CAWSGLAGVRTQYF. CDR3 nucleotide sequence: TGTGCCTGGAGTGGACTAGCGGGAGTTAGGACCCAGTACTTC.

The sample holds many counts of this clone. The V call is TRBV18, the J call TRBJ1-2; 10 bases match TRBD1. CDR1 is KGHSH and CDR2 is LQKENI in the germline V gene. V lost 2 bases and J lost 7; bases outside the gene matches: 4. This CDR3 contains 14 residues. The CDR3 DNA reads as TGTGCCAGCTCACCAGGACAGGGGGTAGCTGGCTACACCTTC. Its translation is CASSPGQGVAGYTF.

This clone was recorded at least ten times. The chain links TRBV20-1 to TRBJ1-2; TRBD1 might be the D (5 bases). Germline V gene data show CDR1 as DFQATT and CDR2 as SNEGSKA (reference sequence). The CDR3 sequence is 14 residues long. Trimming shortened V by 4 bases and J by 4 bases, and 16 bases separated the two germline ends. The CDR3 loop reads CSATGLTTGYGYTF. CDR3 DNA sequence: TGCAGTGCTACGGGACTCACGACGGGCTATGGCTACACCTTC.

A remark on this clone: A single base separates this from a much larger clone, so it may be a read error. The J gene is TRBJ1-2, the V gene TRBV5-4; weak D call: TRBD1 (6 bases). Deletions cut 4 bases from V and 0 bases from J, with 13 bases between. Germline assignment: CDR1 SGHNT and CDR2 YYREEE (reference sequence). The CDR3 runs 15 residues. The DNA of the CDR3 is TGTGCCAGCAGCAACCCACAGGGAGCTAACTATGGCTACACCTTC. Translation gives CASSNPQGANYGYTF. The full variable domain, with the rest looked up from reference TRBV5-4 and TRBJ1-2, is ETGVTQSPTHLIKTRGQQVTLRCSSQSGHNTVSWYQQALGQGPQFIFQYYREEENGRGNFPPRFSGLQFPNYSSELNVNALELDDSALYLCASSNPQGANYGYTFGSGTRLTVV.

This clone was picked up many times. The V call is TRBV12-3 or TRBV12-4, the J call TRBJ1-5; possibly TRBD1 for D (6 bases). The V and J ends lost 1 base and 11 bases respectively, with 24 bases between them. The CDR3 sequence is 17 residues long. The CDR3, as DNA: TGTGCCAGCAGTTTAGTTGGAGACAGCTCCTTAGGGGGGGCCCAGCATTTT. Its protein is CASSLVGDSSLGGAQHF.

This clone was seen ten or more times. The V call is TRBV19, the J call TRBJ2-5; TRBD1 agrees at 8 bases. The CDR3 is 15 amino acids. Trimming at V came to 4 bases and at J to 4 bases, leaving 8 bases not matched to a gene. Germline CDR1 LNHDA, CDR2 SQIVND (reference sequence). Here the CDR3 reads CASSTHRDRRETQYF. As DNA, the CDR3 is TGTGCCAGTAGTACCCACCGGGACAGGAGAGAGACCCAGTACTTC. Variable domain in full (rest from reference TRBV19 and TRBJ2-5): DGGITQSPKYLFRKEGQNVTLSCEQNLNHDAMYWYRQDPGQGLRLIYYSQIVNDFQKGDIAEGYSVSREKKESFPLTVTSAQKNPTAFYLCASSTHRDRRETQYFGPGTRLLVL.

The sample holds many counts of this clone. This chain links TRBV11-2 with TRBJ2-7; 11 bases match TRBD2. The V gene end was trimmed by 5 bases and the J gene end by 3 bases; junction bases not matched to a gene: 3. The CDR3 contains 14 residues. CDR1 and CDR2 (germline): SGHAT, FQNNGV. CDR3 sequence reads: CASSETSGSYEQYF. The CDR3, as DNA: TGTGCCAGCAGCGAAACTAGCGGGAGCTACGAGCAGTACTTC.

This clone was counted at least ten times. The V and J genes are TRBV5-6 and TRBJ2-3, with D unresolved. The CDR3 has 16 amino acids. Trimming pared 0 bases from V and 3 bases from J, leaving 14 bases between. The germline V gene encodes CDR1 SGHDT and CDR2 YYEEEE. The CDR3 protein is CASSLAFVGLTDTQYF. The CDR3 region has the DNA TGTGCCAGCAGCTTGGCCTTTGTAGGGCTAACAGATACGCAGTATTTT.

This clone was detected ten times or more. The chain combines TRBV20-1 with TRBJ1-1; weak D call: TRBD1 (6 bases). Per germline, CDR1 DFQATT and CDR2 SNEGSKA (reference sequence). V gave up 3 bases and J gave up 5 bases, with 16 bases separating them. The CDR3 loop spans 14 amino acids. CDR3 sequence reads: CSASEGGLRTEAFF. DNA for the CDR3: TGCAGTGCTAGTGAGGGGGGGCTAAGAACTGAAGCTTTCTTT.

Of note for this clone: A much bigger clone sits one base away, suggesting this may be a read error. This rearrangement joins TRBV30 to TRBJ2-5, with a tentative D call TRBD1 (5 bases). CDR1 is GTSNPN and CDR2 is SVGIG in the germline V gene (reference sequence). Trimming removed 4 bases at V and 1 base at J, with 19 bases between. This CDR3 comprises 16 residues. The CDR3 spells CAWMGRWQGRQETQYF. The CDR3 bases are TGTGCCTGGATGGGCCGATGGCAGGGCCGCCAAGAGACCCAGTACTTC.

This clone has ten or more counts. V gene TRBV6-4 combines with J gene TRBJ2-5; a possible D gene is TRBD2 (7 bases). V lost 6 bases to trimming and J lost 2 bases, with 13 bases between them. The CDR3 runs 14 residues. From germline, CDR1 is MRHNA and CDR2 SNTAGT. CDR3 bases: TGTGCCAGCAGGGGAGGGGGTTTGCAAGAGACCCAGTACTTC. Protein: CASRGGGLQETQYF.

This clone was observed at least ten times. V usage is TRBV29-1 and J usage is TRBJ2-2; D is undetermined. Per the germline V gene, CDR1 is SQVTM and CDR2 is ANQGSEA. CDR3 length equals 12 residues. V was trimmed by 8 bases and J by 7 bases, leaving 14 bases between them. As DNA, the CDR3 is TGCAGCTCATGGACCGGCGTCGGGGAGCTGTTTTTT. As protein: CSSWTGVGELFF.

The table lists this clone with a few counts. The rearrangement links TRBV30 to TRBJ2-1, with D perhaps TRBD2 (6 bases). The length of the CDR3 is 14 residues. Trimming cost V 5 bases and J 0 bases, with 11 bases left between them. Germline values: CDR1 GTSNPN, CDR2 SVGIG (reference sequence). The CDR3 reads CAWSDYSSYNEQFF. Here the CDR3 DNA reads TGTGCCTGGTCGGACTATTCCTCCTACAATGAGCAGTTCTTC.

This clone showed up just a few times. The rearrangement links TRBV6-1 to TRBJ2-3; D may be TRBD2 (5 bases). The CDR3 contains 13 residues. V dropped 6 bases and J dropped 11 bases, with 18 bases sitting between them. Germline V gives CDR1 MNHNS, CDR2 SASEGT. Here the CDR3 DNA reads TGTGCCAGCAGCCGCCGGCGGGCGGAAGAGCAGTATTTT. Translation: CASSRRRAEEQYF.

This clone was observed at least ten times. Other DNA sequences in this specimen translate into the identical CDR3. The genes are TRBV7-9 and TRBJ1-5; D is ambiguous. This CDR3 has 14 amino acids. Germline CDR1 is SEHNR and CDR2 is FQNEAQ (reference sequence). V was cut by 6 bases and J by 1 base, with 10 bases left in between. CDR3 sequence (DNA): TGTGCCAGCAGTCCCCCTGGGAGCAATCAGCCCCAGCATTTT. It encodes CASSPPGSNQPQHF. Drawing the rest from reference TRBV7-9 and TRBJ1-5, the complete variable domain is DTGVSQNPRHKITKRGQNVTFRCDPISEHNRLYWYRQTLGQGPEFLTYFQNEAQLEKSRLLSDRFSAERPKGSFSTLEIQRTEQGDSAMYLCASSPPGSNQPQHFGDGTRLSIL.

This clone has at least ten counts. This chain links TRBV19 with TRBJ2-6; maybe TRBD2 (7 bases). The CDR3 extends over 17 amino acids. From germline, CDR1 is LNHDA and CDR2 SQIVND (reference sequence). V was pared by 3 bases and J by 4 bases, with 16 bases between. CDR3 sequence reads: CASSMGGARNGANVLTF. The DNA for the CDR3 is TGTGCCAGTAGTATGGGGGGGGCGAGGAACGGGGCCAACGTCCTGACTTTC.